Presented here are 9 T cell receptor beta chains from one specimen sequenced in a study of cytomegalovirus exposure and HLA in healthy donors. The PCR had 60 Vbeta and 13 Jbeta primers. Sequencing was performed with immunoSEQ multiplex PCR; in TCRdb, only in-frame clones are kept and a portion is missing. In the table there are 150,000 to 250,000 clones, around three quarters of which are singletons. What was sequenced was PBMCs. These receptors were taken from a young man in good health and CMV-seronegative.

V gene TRBV5-1 combines with J gene TRBJ2-1; 9 nucleotides agree with TRBD1. Germline CDR1 reads SGHRS; CDR2 reads YFSETQ. J gave up 4 bases and V 5 bases, and 7 bases lay outside the gene matches. The CDR3 totals 15 residues. CDR3 in amino acids: CASSWPGQGYNEQFF. CDR3 nucleotide sequence: TGCGCCAGCAGTTGGCCGGGACAGGGATACAATGAGCAGTTCTTC. The variable domain in full, with the rest retrieved from reference TRBV5-1 and TRBJ2-1, is KAGVTQTPRYLIKTRGQQVTLSCSPISGHRSVSWYQQTPGQGLQFLFEYFSETQRNKGNFPGRFSGRQFSNSRSEMNVSTLELGDSALYLCASSWPGQGYNEQFFGPGTRLTVL.

The gene calls are TRBV7-9 and TRBJ2-7; 7 nucleotides agree with TRBD1. Germline values: CDR1 SEHNR, CDR2 FQNEAQ (reference sequence). This CDR3 is 11 amino acids long. V was clipped by 7 bases and J by 6 bases; unmatched bases: 3. The CDR3 loop is CASTDRVEQYF. The CDR3 DNA sequence: TGTGCCAGCACCGACAGGGTCGAGCAGTACTTC.

There are a few counts of this clone. The chain has TRBV7-2 and TRBJ2-2; D call uncertain. Germline CDR1 reads SGHTA; CDR2 reads FQGNSA. The V end lost 3 bases, the J end lost 5 bases, and 7 bases lay between the germline ends. The CDR3 has 13 amino acids. The CDR3 is CASSFYSTGELFF. The CDR3 DNA is TGTGCCAGCAGCTTTTACTCAACCGGGGAGCTGTTTTTT.

The chain recombines TRBV7-9 with TRBJ1-1; 8 nucleotides line up with TRBD1. CDR3 size: 17 residues. With 1 base clipped from V and 3 bases from J, the junction kept 10 bases outside the gene matches. Germline CDR1 is SEHNR and CDR2 is FQNEAQ (reference sequence). The CDR3: CASSLDRAGGADTEAFF. CDR3 DNA sequence: TGTGCCAGCAGCTTAGACCGGGCAGGGGGCGCGGACACTGAAGCTTTCTTT.

The chain couples TRBV27 to TRBJ1-5, with D possibly being TRBD1 (6 bases). Germline loops: CDR1 MNHEY, CDR2 SMNVEV (reference sequence). Between the trimmed V and J ends, which lost 6 bases and 0 bases, there was a span of 12 bases. CDR3 length: 15 residues. CDR3 coding DNA: TGTGCCAGCAGCCCCAACAGGGATAGCAATCAGCCCCAGCATTTT. Translating it yields CASSPNRDSNQPQHF.

This clone has just a few counts. The chain has TRBV30 and TRBJ2-5; a possible D gene is TRBD1 (6 bases). The CDR3 has 12 amino acids. Germline CDR1 GTSNPN, CDR2 SVGIG (reference sequence). Trimming shortened V by 2 bases and J by 5 bases, and 9 bases separated the two germline ends. CDR3 region: CAWSLQGETQYF. The DNA of the CDR3 is TGTGCCTGGAGTCTCCAGGGGGAGACCCAGTACTTC.

This clone came up a few times. The chain joins TRBV7-3 to TRBJ2-1; 7 bases line up with TRBD2. Germline V gene lookup returns CDR1 SGHTA and CDR2 FQGTGA. The CDR3 has 16 residues. J was trimmed by 2 bases and V by 5 bases; bases with no gene match: 9. CDR3 sequence: CASSTSPGGTYNEQFF. In DNA, the CDR3 is TGTGCCAGCAGCACCAGTCCCGGGGGGACCTACAATGAGCAGTTCTTC.

This clone appeared a few times. The J gene is TRBJ2-1, the V gene TRBV23-1; D is possibly TRBD1 (6 bases). TRBV23-1 is designated an ORF whose function remains uncertain. The CDR3 totals 13 residues. The V end lost 1 base, the J end lost 9 bases, and 10 bases lay between the germline ends. The CDR3 nucleotides read TGCGCCAGCAGTCAATGTGGGGGCAGTGAGCAGTTCTTC. Its translation is CASSQCGGSEQFF.

The chain couples TRBV28 to TRBJ1-5; D unresolved. CDR1 is MDHEN and CDR2 is SYDVKM in the germline V gene. The CDR3 is 15 amino acids. Deletions cut 2 bases from V and 0 bases from J, with 8 bases between. The CDR3 DNA is TGTGCCAGCAGTTTAGGTCAGTATAGCAATCAGCCCCAGCATTTT. Translation gives CASSLGQYSNQPQHF.